These T cell receptor beta chains were read from a single sample in a study of shared clonotypes between healthy human individuals. Generated by immunoSEQ multiplex PCR, the TCRdb table keeps only in-frame clones and is missing some. The table includes 2,100,000 or so clones, under 97% detected once. Material for sequencing was naive CD4+ T cells sorted from blood. The source of these receptors is a man younger than 35 in good health. Both conserved end residues are part of each CDR3. D genes are given only for firm matches.

V	J	D	CDR3
TRBV7-3	TRBJ2-1	.	CASSLRGNYNEQFF
TRBV5-1	TRBJ1-1	TRBD1	CASSIGQDRGTEAFF
TRBV6-5	TRBJ1-1	.	CASRLPGGAEAFF
TRBV5-1	TRBJ2-1	.	CASSREGTTSYNEQFF
TRBV7-9	TRBJ1-1	.	CASSLGGQAFEAFF
TRBV27	TRBJ2-1	.	CASSINREQFF
TRBV10-2	TRBJ2-3	TRBD2	CASRASGNTDTQYF
TRBV5-4	.	.	CASSLDAGKYEQYF
TRBV5-4	TRBJ2-3	.	CASSRSPPPSTDTQYF
TRBV15	TRBJ1-5	.	CATSRDEGQPQHF
TRBV7-2	TRBJ2-4	.	CASSLTPPGNIQYF
TRBV12-5	TRBJ1-1	.	CASGLLSTEAFF
TRBV29-1	TRBJ1-2	.	CSVELQGLEGYTF
TRBV5-4	TRBJ1-1	.	CASSHPPGRNTEAFF
TRBV2	TRBJ2-7	TRBD2	CASSPRALANEQYF
TRBV5-1	TRBJ2-7	.	CASSSWLGYEQYF
TRBV11-2	TRBJ2-3	.	CASSLVGGPREAQYF
TRBV28	TRBJ1-5	.	CASSLGETDSIPSNQPQHF
TRBV30	TRBJ1-4	.	CAWSGPGGEKLFF
TRBV28	TRBJ2-7	TRBD1	CASILRQGRYEQYF
TRBV5-1	TRBJ2-1	TRBD2	CASSRLAGVDNEQFF
TRBV2	TRBJ2-2	.	CASRVGATGELFF
TRBV5-1	TRBJ2-1	.	CASSLAPRGRIGNEQFF
TRBV9	TRBJ1-2	.	CASSIQDGGGYGYTF
TRBV7-3	TRBJ2-1	TRBD2	CASSWTSGVGGEQFF
TRBV30	TRBJ2-7	.	CAWSYSYYEQYF
TRBV7-3	TRBJ1-6	.	CASSYAPPGSPLHF
TRBV5-4	TRBJ1-3	TRBD1	CASSFVGGTNTIYF
TRBV14	TRBJ2-7	.	CASSQEGPYEQYF
TRBV5-4	TRBJ2-2	.	CASSKISRSGTGELFF
TRBV5-1	TRBJ2-7	.	CASRRDLYSYEQYF
TRBV6-5	TRBJ1-5	.	CASSITSNQPQHF
TRBV10-1	TRBJ2-1	TRBD2	CASSDGLAGVSVRSEQFF
TRBV28	TRBJ1-1	.	CASSPGLRYTEAFF
TRBV11-2	TRBJ2-1	.	CASSLVMLANEQFF